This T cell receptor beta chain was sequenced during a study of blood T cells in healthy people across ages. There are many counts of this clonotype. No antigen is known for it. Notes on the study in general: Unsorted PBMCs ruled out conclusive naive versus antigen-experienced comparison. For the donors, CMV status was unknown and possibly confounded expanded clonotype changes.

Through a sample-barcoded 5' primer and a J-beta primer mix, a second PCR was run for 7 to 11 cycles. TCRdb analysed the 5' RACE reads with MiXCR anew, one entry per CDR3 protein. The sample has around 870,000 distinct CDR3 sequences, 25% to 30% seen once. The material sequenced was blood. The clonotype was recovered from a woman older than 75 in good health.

This CDR3 is CASSVATDTQYF. The CDR3 DNA reads TGTGCCAGCAGCGTAGCAACAGATACGCAGTATTTT. The chain has TRBV9 and TRBJ2-3; D uncertain. CDR1 SGDLS and CDR2 YYNGEE come from the germline V gene. The V and J ends lost 0 bases and 3 bases respectively, with 2 bases between them. The CDR3 has 12 residues.